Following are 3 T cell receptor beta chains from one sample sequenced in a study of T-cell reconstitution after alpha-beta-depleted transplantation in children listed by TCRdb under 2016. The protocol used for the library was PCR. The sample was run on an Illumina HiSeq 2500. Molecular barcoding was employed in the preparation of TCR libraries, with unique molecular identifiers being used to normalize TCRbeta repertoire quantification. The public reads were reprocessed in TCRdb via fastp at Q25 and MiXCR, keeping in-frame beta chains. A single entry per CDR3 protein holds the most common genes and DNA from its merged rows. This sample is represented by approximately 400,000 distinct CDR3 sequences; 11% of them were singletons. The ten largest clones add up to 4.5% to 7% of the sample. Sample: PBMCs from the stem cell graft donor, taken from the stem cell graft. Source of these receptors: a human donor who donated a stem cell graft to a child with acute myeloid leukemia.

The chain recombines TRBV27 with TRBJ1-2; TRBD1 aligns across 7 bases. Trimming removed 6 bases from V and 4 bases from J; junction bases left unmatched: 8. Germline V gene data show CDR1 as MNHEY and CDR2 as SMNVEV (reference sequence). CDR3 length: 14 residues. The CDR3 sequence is CASRITGDIYGYTF. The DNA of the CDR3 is TGTGCCAGCAGAATTACAGGGGATATCTATGGCTACACCTTC.

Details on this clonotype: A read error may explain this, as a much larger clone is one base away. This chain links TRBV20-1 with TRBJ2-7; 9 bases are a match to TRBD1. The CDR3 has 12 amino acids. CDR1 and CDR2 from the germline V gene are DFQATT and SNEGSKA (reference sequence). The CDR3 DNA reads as TGCAGTGCTCCGGACAGGGGCGACGAGGAGTACTTC. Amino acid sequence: CSAPDRGDEEYF.

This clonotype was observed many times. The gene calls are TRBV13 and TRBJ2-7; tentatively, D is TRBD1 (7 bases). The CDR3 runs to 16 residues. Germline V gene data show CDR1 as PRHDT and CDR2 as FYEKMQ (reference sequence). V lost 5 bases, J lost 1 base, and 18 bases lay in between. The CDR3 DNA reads TGTGCCAGCAGCCCGGGGGACAGCCATAATTCCTACGAGCAGTACTTC. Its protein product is CASSPGDSHNSYEQYF. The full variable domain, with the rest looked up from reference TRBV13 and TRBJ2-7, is AAGVIQSPRHLIKEKRETATLKCYPIPRHDTVYWYQQGPGQDPQFLISFYEKMQSDKGSIPDRFSAQQFSDYHSELNMSSLELGDSALYFCASSPGDSHNSYEQYFGPGTRLTVT.